A selection of T cell receptor beta chains follows, all from one sample in a study of blood T cell repertoires in COVID-19. TCRdb's table, derived via immunoSEQ multiplex PCR, lists solely in-frame clones and lacks some. The data hold roughly 250,000 clones, with around nine tenths observed a single time. Sequences were obtained from PBMCs or T cells enriched from blood (not recorded which). The receptors were sampled from a woman aged 18 to 35 who had recovered from COVID-19. CDR3s include the opening cysteine and the closing phenylalanine or tryptophan.

V: TRBV6-2/TRBV6-3
J: TRBJ2-3
CDR3: CASSYSHRDSRTDTQYF

V: TRBV4-3
J: TRBJ1-1
CDR3: CASSRDRGTNTEAFF

V: TRBV18
J: TRBJ1-1
CDR3: CASSPPGGALMNTEAFF

V: TRBV7-9
J: TRBJ2-1
CDR3: CASISSDSGSYNEQFF

V: TRBV15
J: TRBJ2-7
CDR3: CATSTATGSGSPYEQYF

V: TRBV5-8
J: TRBJ1-1
CDR3: CASSPLNTEAFF

V: TRBV10-1
J: TRBJ1-5
CDR3: CASNLQGNNQPQHF

V: TRBV29-1
J: TRBJ1-2
CDR3: CSVPIRDREEWGYTF

V: TRBV7-3
J: TRBJ2-3
CDR3: CASSPRATGGADTQYF

V: TRBV10-3
J: TRBJ1-2
CDR3: CAISEGAIGYTF